The 8 T cell receptor beta chains given below trace back to one sample, sequenced in a study of Ad26.COV2.S vaccination and SARS-CoV-2 variants. TCRdb keeps only in-frame clones here, not all; method: immunoSEQ multiplex PCR. Among 400,000 to 500,000 clones listed, 85% to 90% were seen once. Stated treatment: roughly 19 received Ad26.COV2.S at low or high dose, single or two shots; several received placebo; per-sample allocation not given. Vaccine and placebo recipients were sampled on day 63 after the first injection. This specimen was peripheral blood, taken in a trial of Ad26.COV2.S vaccine versus placebo. The origin of the receptors is a person aged 18-60 years who received the Ad26.COV2.S COVID-19 vaccine or a placebo.

The rearrangement links TRBV11-3 to TRBJ2-1; 13 nucleotides line up with TRBD2. Germline V CDR1 and CDR2: SGHNT, YENEEA. J gave up 5 bases and V 4 bases, and 5 bases lay outside the gene matches. The CDR3 length is 16 residues. The chain's CDR3 is CASSWAGTSGDNEQFF. In nucleotides, the CDR3 is TGTGCCAGCAGCTGGGCCGGGACTAGCGGGGACAATGAGCAGTTCTTC.

V gene TRBV3-1 (or the pseudogene TRBV3-2) combines with J gene TRBJ1-2; D is undetermined. The CDR3 totals 14 residues. V shed 4 bases and J shed 5 bases, with 14 bases lying between them. From germline, CDR1 is LGHDT and CDR2 YNNKEL (reference sequence). For the CDR3, the DNA is TGTGCCAGCAGCCCGACCGGATTTAAGTATGGCTACACCTTC. As protein: CASSPTGFKYGYTF.

The gene calls are TRBV7-9 and TRBJ1-1; 9 bases line up with TRBD1. Germline CDR1 SEHNR, CDR2 FQNEAQ (reference sequence). Unmatched junction bases numbered 4, after V lost 1 base and J lost 1 base. The CDR3 has 16 amino acids. The CDR3 region has the DNA TGTGCCAGCAGCTTAGTTCGGGACAGGGAGAACACTGAAGCTTTCTTT. Translating it yields CASSLVRDRENTEAFF.

V and J are TRBV7-2 and TRBJ2-3; 8 positions match TRBD2. V gave up 8 bases and J gave up 6 bases; unmatched junction bases: 10. This CDR3 is built from 14 residues. Germline V gene sequence: CDR1 SGHTA, CDR2 FQGNSA. The CDR3 sequence: CASLLGGAKDTQYF. In DNA, the CDR3 is TGTGCCAGCCTGCTCGGGGGGGCAAAGGATACGCAGTATTTT.

This chain links TRBV4-3 with TRBJ2-2; no reliable D call. Germline loops: CDR1 LGHNA, CDR2 YSLEER. This CDR3 region has 15 residues. V gave up 2 bases and J gave up 6 bases, with 13 bases separating them. The CDR3: CASSQRFLSSGELFF. CDR3 bases: TGCGCCAGCAGCCAAAGGTTTCTGTCGTCCGGGGAGCTGTTTTTT.

The chain recombines TRBV11-2 with TRBJ1-4, with unresolved D. There are 14 residues in the CDR3. With 4 bases removed from V and 7 bases from J, the gap between germline ends came to 13 bases. Germline loops: CDR1 SGHAT, CDR2 FQNNGV. Here the CDR3 DNA reads TGTGCCAGCAGCTACGGCGTTGGAGGTGAAAAACTGTTTTTT. Translating gives CASSYGVGGEKLFF.

This clone was seen once. The gene calls are TRBV5-1 and TRBJ1-1, with D unclear. The germline V gene has CDR1 SGHRS and CDR2 YFSETQ. The CDR3 runs 15 residues. The ends were cut back, 0 bases at V and 3 bases at J, with 12 bases in the middle. DNA for the CDR3: TGCGCCAGCAGCTTGGCCGGTTGGGGAGACACTGAAGCTTTCTTT. This codes for CASSLAGWGDTEAFF.

This chain connects TRBV6-1 to TRBJ1-2; D ambiguous. CDR1 and CDR2 (germline): MNHNS, SASEGT. V gave up 0 bases and J gave up 7 bases, with 15 bases separating them. The CDR3 consists of 15 residues. The CDR3, as DNA: TGTGCCAGCAGTGAAGCCCCCGGAACACCTGCTGGCTACACCTTC. The encoded protein is CASSEAPGTPAGYTF.